Listed below are T cell receptor beta chains from one sample, sequenced in a study of T cell clonotyping in hematopoietic cell transplantation. Generated by immunoSEQ multiplex PCR, the TCRdb table keeps only in-frame clones and is missing some. The repertoire consists of more than 7,500 clones, with nearly 98% occurring once and the leading ten covering roughly 2.2%. Sequencing used peripheral blood mononuclear cells, obtained 100 days after allogeneic stem cell transplant. These TCRs come from a male patient between 55 and 70 years old who had an allogeneic stem cell transplant from a related donor, so the T cells may come from the graft donor. Some clones in this sample may be carry-over from other donors' samples. CDR3s include the opening cysteine and the closing phenylalanine or tryptophan. The D gene is left open where the match is weak.

V gene: TRBV5-6
D gene: NA
CDR3 protein: CASSYSGELFF

V gene: TRBV2
D gene: NA
CDR3 protein: CASPGGVSAEAFF

V gene: TRBV27
D gene: TRBD2
CDR3 protein: CASSLRAPGLAGQETQYF

V gene: TRBV5-6
D gene: NA
CDR3 protein: CASSSLMGRTTRDSPLHF

V gene: TRBV5-8
D gene: NA
CDR3 protein: CASSLVDQPQHF

V gene: TRBV9
D gene: NA
CDR3 protein: CASSARAASEKLFF

V gene: TRBV6-1
D gene: TRBD2
CDR3 protein: CASSEEVGLAGQETQYF

V gene: TRBV30
D gene: NA
CDR3 protein: CAWGRVYNEQFF

V gene: TRBV6-5
D gene: TRBD1
CDR3 protein: CASSYSPRGLEQYF

V gene: TRBV14
D gene: TRBD1
CDR3 protein: CASSRDRALYEQYF

V gene: TRBV9
D gene: NA
CDR3 protein: CASSPRPGPEKESPLHF

V gene: TRBV19
D gene: NA
CDR3 protein: CASSIDLFDRRRVNQPQHF

V gene: TRBV7-7
D gene: NA
CDR3 protein: CASSPLEGYTF

V gene: TRBV11-2
D gene: TRBD2
CDR3 protein: CASSRGGYTDTQYF

V gene: TRBV5-1
D gene: NA
CDR3 protein: CASSGRPWEQYF